The subject of this entry is one T cell receptor (beta chain). This sample stems from a study of spatial heterogeneity in lung cancer. Indicated time point: sample taken at primary tumor resection. From tumor, nontumor lung or frozen PBMC, whole RNA was taken unsorted for sequencing. J lost 2 bases, V lost 4 bases, and 6 bases had no gene match. In germline, CDR1 is SGHRS, CDR2 YFSETQ. The CDR3 has 14 amino acids. One entry per CDR3 protein, called by TCRdb with MiXCR from the 5' RACE reads. Of tens of thousands of distinct CDR3 sequences listed, roughly 15% are singletons. The sequence was obtained from a male donor with early-stage non-small cell lung cancer. The rearrangement uses TRBV5-1 and TRBJ2-7, with 7 bases that match TRBD1. The material was PBMCs, obtained at surgery. CDR3 loop: CASSMTGPTYEQYF. DNA for the CDR3: TGCGCCAGCAGCATGACAGGGCCTACCTACGAGCAGTACTTC.